The 4 T cell receptor beta chains below were found in one sample sequenced in a study of cytomegalovirus exposure and HLA in healthy donors. The PCR made use of 60 Vbeta and 13 Jbeta primers. Data came from immunoSEQ multiplex PCR; TCRdb stores just in-frame clones and leaves some out. This sample has 140,000 or so clones; approximately 84% occur once, and the top ten carry 9.7%. Sequencing was performed on PBMCs. The receptors were sampled from an older woman in good health and CMV-seropositive.

The chain is built from TRBV4-2 and TRBJ1-5; TRBD1 matches 8 bases. Germline lookup yields CDR1 LGHNA and CDR2 YNFKEQ. The V gene end was trimmed by 1 base and the J gene end by 2 bases; junction bases not matched to a gene: 1. CDR3 length: 15 amino acids. The CDR3 loop reads CASSQATGGNQPQHF. For the CDR3, the DNA is TGTGCCAGCAGCCAAGCGACAGGGGGCAATCAGCCCCAGCATTTT.

This clone was seen a few times. This chain uses TRBV25-1 with TRBJ1-2; TRBD1 aligns across 7 bases. CDR1 and CDR2 (germline): MGHDK, SYGVNS. The CDR3 runs 14 residues. V was pared by 5 bases and J by 4 bases, with 7 bases of the junction left unmatched. The CDR3 sequence is CASSTPGQAYGYTF. CDR3 DNA: TGTGCCAGCAGTACCCCCGGACAGGCCTATGGCTACACCTTC.

V and J are TRBV6-1 and TRBJ2-7; perhaps TRBD1 as D (6 bases). The V gene's germline CDR1 is MNHNS and CDR2 SASEGT. The CDR3 runs 13 residues. The germline V and J ends were trimmed by 6 bases and 5 bases, with 14 bases remaining between them. CDR3 residues: CASRPRGYHEQYF. CDR3 nucleotide sequence: TGTGCCAGCAGACCCAGGGGTTACCACGAGCAGTACTTC.

The CDR3 here is CASGSPISLNTEAFF. CDR3 coding DNA: TGTGCTAGTGGTTCCCCAATAAGCCTGAACACTGAAGCTTTCTTT. This chain connects TRBV12-5 to TRBJ1-1; D is undetermined. The V end lost 4 bases, the J end lost 0 bases, and 12 bases lay between the germline ends. This CDR3 region has 15 residues. In germline, CDR1 is LGHNT, CDR2 FRNRAP.